This entry describes one T cell receptor (beta chain). Original data processing: Reference gene primers were amplified, and this amplification served to estimate nucleated cell counts. Clones were read by immunoSEQ multiplex PCR, and TCRdb kept only the in-frame ones, dropping some. V, J and clone size were drawn from that table, and D and trimming were deduced from the DNA. The sample holds around 140,000 clones; roughly 73% are singletons and the top ten take 9% to 10%. This sample was included in a study of blood T cell repertoires in COVID-19. Study-level background: Samples taken during acute and convalescent COVID-19 were collected in the United States, Italy and Spain. T cells, B-cell-depleted T cells, or PBMCs provided the cDNA or gDNA that served as material.

The sequence was collected from a woman aged 50 to 60 with active or convalescent COVID-19. The sample comprised peripheral blood.

CDR3 DNA sequence: TGCAGTGCTAGTAAGAGGGTGCAAGCTGAGCAGTTCTTC. It encodes CSASKRVQAEQFF. The chain has TRBV20-1 and TRBJ2-1; D might be TRBD2 (5 bases). Germline lookup yields CDR1 DFQATT and CDR2 SNEGSKA (reference sequence). V was pared by 3 bases and J by 9 bases, with 15 bases between. CDR3 size: 13 residues.